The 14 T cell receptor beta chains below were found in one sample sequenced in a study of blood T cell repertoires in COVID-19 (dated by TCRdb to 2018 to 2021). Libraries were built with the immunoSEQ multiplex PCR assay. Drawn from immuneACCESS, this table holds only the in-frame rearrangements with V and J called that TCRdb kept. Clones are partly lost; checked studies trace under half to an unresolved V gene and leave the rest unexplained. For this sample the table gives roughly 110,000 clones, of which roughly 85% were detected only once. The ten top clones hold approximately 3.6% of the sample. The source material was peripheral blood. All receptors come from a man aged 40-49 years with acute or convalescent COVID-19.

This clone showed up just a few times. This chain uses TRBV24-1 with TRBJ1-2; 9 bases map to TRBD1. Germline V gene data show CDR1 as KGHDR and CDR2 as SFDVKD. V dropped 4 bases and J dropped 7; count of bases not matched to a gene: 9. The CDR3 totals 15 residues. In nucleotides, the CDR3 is TGTGCCACCAGTGACCAGGACAGGGGATGGGGTGGCTACACCTTC. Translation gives CATSDQDRGWGGYTF.

CDR3 loop: CASSLGQKETQYF. In DNA form, the CDR3 reads TGTGCCAGCAGCCTAGGACAGAAGGAGACCCAGTACTTC. This chain connects TRBV7-3 to TRBJ2-5; possible D gene TRBD1, 6 bases. V lost 5 bases, J lost 5 bases, and 12 bases lay in between. The germline V gene has CDR1 SGHTA and CDR2 FQGTGA. This CDR3 region has 13 residues.

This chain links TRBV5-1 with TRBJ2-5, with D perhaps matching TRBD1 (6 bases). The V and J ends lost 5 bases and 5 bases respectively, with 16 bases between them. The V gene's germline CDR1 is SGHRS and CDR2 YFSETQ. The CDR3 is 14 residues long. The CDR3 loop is CASRDRLGVETQYF. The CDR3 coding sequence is TGCGCCAGCAGAGACAGGTTGGGGGTTGAGACCCAGTACTTC.

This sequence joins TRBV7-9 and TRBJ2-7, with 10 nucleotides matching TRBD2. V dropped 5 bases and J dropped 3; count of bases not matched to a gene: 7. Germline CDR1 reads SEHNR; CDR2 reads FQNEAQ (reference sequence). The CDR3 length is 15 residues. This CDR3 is CASSPKRGGNYEQYF. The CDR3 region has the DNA TGTGCCAGCAGCCCCAAGCGGGGGGGAAACTACGAGCAGTACTTC.

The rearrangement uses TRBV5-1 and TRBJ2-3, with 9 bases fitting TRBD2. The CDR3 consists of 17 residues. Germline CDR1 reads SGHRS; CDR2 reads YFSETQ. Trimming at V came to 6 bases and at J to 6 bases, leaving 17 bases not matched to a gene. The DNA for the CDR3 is TGCGCCAGCACGTCGTGGGCAGGCGGGACTAGCAAGGATACGCAGTATTTT. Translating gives CASTSWAGGTSKDTQYF. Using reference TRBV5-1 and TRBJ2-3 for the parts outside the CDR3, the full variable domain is KAGVTQTPRYLIKTRGQQVTLSCSPISGHRSVSWYQQTPGQGLQFLFEYFSETQRNKGNFPGRFSGRQFSNSRSEMNVSTLELGDSALYLCASTSWAGGTSKDTQYFGPGTRLTVL.

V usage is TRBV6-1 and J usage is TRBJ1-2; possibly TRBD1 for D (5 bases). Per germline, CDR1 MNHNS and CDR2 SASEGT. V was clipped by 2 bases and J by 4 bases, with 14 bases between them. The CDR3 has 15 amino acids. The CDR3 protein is CASSEQMGGIYGYTF. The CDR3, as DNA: TGTGCCAGCAGTGAACAAATGGGGGGGATCTATGGCTACACCTTC.

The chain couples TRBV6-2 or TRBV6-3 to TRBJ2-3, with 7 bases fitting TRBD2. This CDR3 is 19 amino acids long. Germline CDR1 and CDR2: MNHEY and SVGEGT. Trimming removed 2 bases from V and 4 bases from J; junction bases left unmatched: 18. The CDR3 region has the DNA TGTGCCAGCAGTTACGAGCTACCCCGGCGGGGGTTTCGTGCAGATACGCAGTATTTT. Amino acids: CASSYELPRRGFRADTQYF.

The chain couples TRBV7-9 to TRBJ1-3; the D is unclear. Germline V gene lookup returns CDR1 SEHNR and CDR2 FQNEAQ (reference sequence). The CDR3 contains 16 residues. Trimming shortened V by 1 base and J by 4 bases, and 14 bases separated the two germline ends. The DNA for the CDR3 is TGTGCCAGCAGCTTAGTAGGCGGGCTTGGGGGAAACACCATATATTTT. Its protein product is CASSLVGGLGGNTIYF.

The CDR3 coding sequence is TGTGCCAGCACTTCGCGGGACTACAATGAGCAGTTCTTC. Its translation is CASTSRDYNEQFF. The chain carries TRBV7-9 and TRBJ2-1, with a possible D match to TRBD2 (6 bases). Trimming shortened V by 7 bases and J by 3 bases, and 10 bases separated the two germline ends. The CDR3 loop spans 13 amino acids. In germline, CDR1 is SEHNR, CDR2 FQNEAQ (reference sequence).

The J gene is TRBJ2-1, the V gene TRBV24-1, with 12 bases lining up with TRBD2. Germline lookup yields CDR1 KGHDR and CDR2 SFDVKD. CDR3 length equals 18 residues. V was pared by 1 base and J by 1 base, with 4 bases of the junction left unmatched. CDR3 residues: CATSDFRTSGVSYNEQFF. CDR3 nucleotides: TGTGCCACCAGTGATTTCCGGACTAGCGGGGTGTCCTACAATGAGCAGTTCTTC.

The CDR3 DNA reads as TGTGCCAGCCAGTTGGCGGGGGAAGCTTTCTTT. It codes for CASQLAGEAFF. The V gene is TRBV7-8, the J gene TRBJ1-1; D not certain. In germline, CDR1 is SGHVS, CDR2 FQNEAQ. The V gene lost 8 bases and the J gene lost 8 bases, with 12 bases spanning the gap. The CDR3 length is 11 residues.

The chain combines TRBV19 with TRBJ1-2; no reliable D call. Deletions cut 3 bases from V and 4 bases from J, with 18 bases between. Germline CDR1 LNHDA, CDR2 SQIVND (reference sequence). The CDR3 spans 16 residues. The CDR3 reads CASSIYKQSLFYGYTF. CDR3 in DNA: TGTGCCAGTAGTATTTATAAACAGAGTCTTTTCTATGGCTACACCTTC.

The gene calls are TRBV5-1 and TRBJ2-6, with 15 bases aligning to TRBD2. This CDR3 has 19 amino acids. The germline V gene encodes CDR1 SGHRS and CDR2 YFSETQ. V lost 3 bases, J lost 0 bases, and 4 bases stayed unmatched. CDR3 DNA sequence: TGCGCCAGCAGCTCTGGGACTAGCGGGGGGTACTCTGGGGCCAACGTCCTGACTTTC. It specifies CASSSGTSGGYSGANVLTF.

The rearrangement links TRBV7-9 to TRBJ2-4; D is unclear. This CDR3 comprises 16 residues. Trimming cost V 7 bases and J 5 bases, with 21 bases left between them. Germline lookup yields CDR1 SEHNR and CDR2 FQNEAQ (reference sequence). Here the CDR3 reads CASTPHRFSVENIQYF. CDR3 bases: TGTGCCAGCACCCCTCACCGCTTCTCGGTGGAAAACATTCAGTACTTC.